This T cell receptor beta chain was observed in a study of CD8 T cells in Susac syndrome (dated by TCRdb to the late 2010s). About the full investigation: The study used repertoire sequencing to test whether antigen drove CD8+ T cell activation and differentiation in Susac syndrome. CD8+ T cell repertoire clonality was compared between about 12 healthy donors, roughly 14 Susac syndrome patients and roughly 15 multiple sclerosis patients. What the study reported, not specific to this receptor: The study acknowledged that relatively few individuals were included in the TCR sequencing and HLA analysis.

Based on the germline V gene, the CDR1 and CDR2 sequences are SNHLY and FYNNEI. The CDR3 contains 11 residues, cysteine and phenylalanine counted. The entry retains the CDR3 DNA only, 33 bases that are in frame from base 1. Relative to germline, V is 8 bases shorter and J is 7 bases shorter, with 8 bases between their ends. Peripheral blood CD8+ and CD4+ T cells from healthy donors, Susac syndrome patients and multiple sclerosis patients were profiled by high-throughput TCR beta sequencing. The multiple sclerosis controls were treatment-naive patients who had stable or active relapsing-remitting disease and met the revised McDonald criteria. Bulk CD8+ and CD4+ T cells were purified by magnetic negative isolation, whereas CD8+ TEMRA cells were enriched by FACS. Blood was drawn into EDTA tubes, processed within 24 hours, and PBMCs were isolated by density gradient centrifugation. PBMCs intended for TCR sequencing were frozen in liquid nitrogen and were later thawed in a 37 degrees C water bath. The sorted or isolated CD4+, CD8+ and CD8+ TEMRA cells reached a purity of at least 90%.

For this clonotype: No cognate antigen has been identified for it. Within one base of it there is no much larger clone, and no base qualities were kept.

RNA was extracted using the RNeasy kit, and roughly 0.45 to 1 microgram was reverse transcribed with random hexamers. The immunoSEQ multiplex PCR assay, covering 54 Vbeta and 13 Jbeta segments, was used to amplify TCR beta CDR3 regions. PCR amplification bias was corrected using a synthetic template baseline for primer optimization and computational correction. The paper's processing steps were these. Reads were annotated to V, D and J genes per IMGT and analyzed with immunoSEQ Analyzer, keeping only productive sequences. Clonality was calculated as one minus the Shannon entropy normalized by log2 of the number of productive unique sequences. Public and private clones were assessed among the 100 most prevalent clones of each patient and control. Clones were defined as Susac-specific if absent from the healthy and MS cohorts, from approximately 1,100 published viral clones and from other ImmuneACCESS disease sequences. TCRdb reprocessed the public reads (quality trimming at Q25 with fastp, clone calling with MiXCR) and kept in-frame beta chains. Under each unique CDR3 protein, matching rows form one entry showing the most common genes and DNA. For this entry, the V and J calls and clone size follow TCRdb and not the study's own pipeline. Within this sample are approximately 280,000 distinct CDR3 sequences, with roughly 85% of them counted one time only. The ten largest clones capture over 0.095% of the sample.

The specimen was CD8+ T cells from PBMCs. In this chain, TRBV2 is recombined with TRBJ2-2; the D gene identity is not certain. The origin of this receptor is a human donor with multiple sclerosis. The DNA reads as follows: TGTGCCAGCTTCGGTGGCGGGGAGCTGTTTTTT. Its protein product is CASFGGGELFF.